The following is a T cell receptor (beta chain) sequence with its context. Its antigen is not identified. The data derive from a study of cytomegalovirus exposure and HLA in healthy donors. Study findings and constraints: The study listed approximately 170 cytomegalovirus-associated TCR beta chains. Some public TCRs appeared in many individuals, while most sequences were rare.

Sequencing was performed with immunoSEQ multiplex PCR; in TCRdb, only in-frame clones are kept and a portion is missing. Of around 250,000 clones in the sample, nearly 90% were seen once. The germline V and J ends were trimmed by 4 bases and 5 bases, with 20 bases remaining between them. The germline V gene has CDR1 SGHTA and CDR2 FQGNSA. The CDR3 has 17 residues. The sample consisted of PBMCs. V is TRBV7-2 and J is TRBJ1-4; D not resolved. The TCR was taken from a woman under 30 in good health and CMV-seronegative. The CDR3 region has the DNA TGTGCCAGCAGCTCCATAGAGGTCGGCCCGTTGAATGAAAAACTGTTTTTT. This translates into CASSSIEVGPLNEKLFF.